A single T cell receptor beta chain is shown here with its context. The data stem from a study of blood T cell repertoires in COVID-19. Across the study: PBMCs, B-cell-depleted T cells, or T cells provided the cDNA or gDNA that made up the material.

V was trimmed by 0 bases and J by 7 bases, leaving 10 bases between them. CDR1 and CDR2 (germline): SGHRS, YFSETQ. The CDR3 sequence is 14 residues long. The authors' processing: How many nucleated cells were present was estimated from reference gene primer amplification. TCRdb's table, derived via immunoSEQ multiplex PCR, lists solely in-frame clones and lacks some. V, J and clone size were drawn from that table, and D and trimming were deduced from the DNA. Here the sample spans approximately 54,000 clones, about 82% being singletons. This TCR was recovered from a human donor in a cohort sampled during active COVID-19. Source material: peripheral blood. The chain is built from TRBV5-1 and TRBJ2-2; D call uncertain. The CDR3 is CASSLAAVIGELFF. CDR3 DNA: TGCGCCAGCAGCTTGGCCGCGGTAATCGGGGAGCTGTTTTTT.